This record looks at one TCR beta chain sequence and its context. In its sample, this clonotype was seen once. Its antigen remains undetermined. No much larger clone exists at a distance of one base, and base qualities are not known. One read offers little support. This sample was taken from a study of T cells in Graves' hyperthyroidism and ophthalmopathy (dated by TCRdb to the late 2010s). In the study overall: TCR V-J signatures able to tell the groups apart were searched for in a discovery cohort of some 100 patients, of whom over 40 had Graves' ophthalmopathy and roughly 59 had stable Graves' hyperthyroidism. Prospective prediction of ophthalmopathy was tested in an independent validation cohort of some 20 hyperthyroidism patients and 17 patients who later progressed to ophthalmopathy. The approximately 97 discovery patients were randomly divided into training and test sets at a 7:3 ratio. In more than 5 Graves' hyperthyroidism patients, the study also compared T-cell repertoires from thyroid tissue with T-cell repertoires from blood. Once sampling was done, hyperthyroidism patients were given methimazole at a starting dose of 30 mg daily, whereas ophthalmopathy patients were given high-dose intravenous methylprednisolone. The paper reports TCR Vbeta CDR3 sequencing of roughly 140 peripheral blood samples: 40 or so ophthalmopathy, 70 to 85 hyperthyroidism and around 17 progressor patients. Overall study outcomes, separate from this receptor: Most expanded thyroid clonotypes (frequency above 0.001) were also found in blood, which suggests that blood repertoires may mirror thyroid immune responses. No statistical method was used to set the sample size in advance, and investigators knew the group allocation. In cross-validation, a model built on a 13 V-J signature told ophthalmopathy apart from stable hyperthyroidism with less than 90% sensitivity and around 81% specificity, and in testing the same model reached 80%/75%. In validation, the model predicted progression to ophthalmopathy a median of 6.5 months before onset, with roughly 68% sensitivity and roughly 79% specificity.

The CDR3 sequence holds 15 residues, the cysteine and phenylalanine included. Just the 45-base CDR3 DNA is kept, in frame starting at base 1. The germline V gene encodes CDR1 ENHRY and CDR2 SYGVKD. Trimming accounts for 3 bases at V and 5 bases at J, while the number of junction bases matched to no gene is 6. The TCR beta CDR3 regions were amplified from the RNA transcripts. The TCR CDR3 was subjected to a first round of RT-PCR using the HTBI primer set and the Qiagen OneStep RT-PCR kit. A second multiplex PCR round built the libraries, followed by size selection and purification. Libraries were sequenced paired-end with 100 bp reads on an Illumina HiSeq2000. In the source study's methods: SOAPnuke was used to process the raw data, removing reads that contained adapters or uncalled bases, had a mean Phred below 15, or lacked an exact match to the constant primer or identifier. High-quality paired reads were merged using COPE v1.2.5, and each unique nucleotide sequence was defined as a clonotype. Clonotypes were aligned to IMGT TRBV, TRBD and TRBJ reference segments using MiTCR v1.1. The analysis included only V-J combinations with a frequency above 0.0001, which together covered approximately 99% of the repertoires. A TCS score was defined as the ratio between F50 (clonal expansion) and ExV (chaos), using BLOSUM62-based TCRdist between CDR3 peptides within each V-J. Welch's t-statistics and random forest reduced fewer than 550 V-J features to 10 to 15, which were used in a naive Bayes classifier (R e1071). Thyroid-blood repertoire similarity was quantified with the Morisita-Horn index. The public reads were run again by TCRdb, first through fastp at Q25 and then through MiXCR, and only productive beta chains were kept. Records with the same CDR3 protein are collapsed into one entry carrying the most frequent genes and DNA. The V and J calls follow TCRdb's processing rather than the paper's. This sample holds around 600,000 distinct CDR3 sequences; 45% were observed only once. Under 8.5% of the sample lies in the top ten.

Patients with uncontrolled infections, other autoimmune diseases, pregnancy or lactation were excluded. Clinical symptoms, serum thyroxine and TRAb, thyroid ultrasound, and orbital computed tomography formed the basis for the diagnoses. Total RNA was extracted using Trizol reagent, and RNA quality was assessed on an Agilent 2100 Bioanalyzer. Here the chain combines TRBV10-3 and TRBJ1-4, with TRBD1 identical over 7 junction bases. The material sequenced was peripheral blood or thyroid tissue (not recorded which). The origin of this receptor is an adult man with Graves' disease, either hyperthyroidism or ophthalmopathy (not recorded which). CDR3 loop: CAISDGGTENEKLFF. The base sequence is TGTGCCATCAGTGACGGCGGGACAGAGAATGAAAAACTGTTTTTT.